Here is one T cell receptor beta chain with its context. Its specificity is unknown. It was with 60 Vbeta and 13 Jbeta primers that the PCR ran. Method: immunoSEQ multiplex PCR; TCRdb's copy keeps in-frame clones and lacks some. This table holds over 200,000 clones, about four fifths found once. Germline values: CDR1 SEHNR, CDR2 FQNEAQ (reference sequence). Trimming stripped 4 bases from V and 7 bases from J, with 20 bases between. The CDR3 has 16 residues. The data belong to a study of cytomegalovirus exposure and HLA in healthy donors. Whole-study findings and limits: Earlier analysis looked at TCR beta V segments, and most were productive about 87% or about 30% of the time.

The sample was PBMCs. This sequence was found in a middle-aged man in good health and CMV-seropositive. The chain employs TRBV7-9 and TRBJ2-1, with D possibly being TRBD1 (6 bases). The CDR3 here is CASSSPGHITWNEQFF. CDR3 DNA sequence: TGTGCCAGCAGCTCTCCGGGACATATAACCTGGAATGAGCAGTTCTTC.